A selection of T cell receptor beta chains follows, all from one sample in a study of blood T cells in healthy people across ages. In TCRdb, the 5' RACE reads were re-called with MiXCR into one record per CDR3 protein. The table shows about 290,000 distinct CDR3 sequences, with roughly a quarter occurring only once. Sequencing was done on a sample of blood. These receptors originate from a woman aged 70-85 years in good health. Each CDR3 is given with its conserved first and last residue. The D gene is left open where the match is weak. A row's size may be missing; if present it is once, few, many or a size class.

v_call	j_call	clone_size	d_call	cdr3_nt	cdr3_aa
TRBV20-1	TRBJ2-5	-	TRBD2	TGCAGTGCTCCTGTTGCCAGCGGGAGTTTAGAGACCCAGTACTTC	CSAPVASGSLETQYF
TRBV2	TRBJ1-5	few	TRBD1	TGTGCCAGCAGGGGGGACAGGAGCAATCAGCCCCAGCATTTT	CASRGDRSNQPQHF
TRBV28	TRBJ1-2	many	TRBD1	TGTGCCAGCAGTTTAAGCCCAGGGGGTTATGGCTACACCTTC	CASSLSPGGYGYTF
TRBV27	TRBJ2-4	-	-	TGTGCCAGCAGTTTACGGGCGGCGGGCAAAAACATTCAGTACTTC	CASSLRAAGKNIQYF
TRBV6-1	TRBJ2-7	many	-	TGTGCCAGCAGCCAAACCTACGAGCAGTACTTC	CASSQTYEQYF
TRBV7-2	TRBJ2-3	-	-	TGTGCCAGCGGCTTAGGCACAGATACGCAGTATTTT	CASGLGTDTQYF
TRBV5-1	TRBJ2-7	many	-	TGCGCCAGCAGCCCAGCAGCTTGGCCCACAGACGAGCAGTACTTC	CASSPAAWPTDEQYF
TRBV11-1	TRBJ1-4	-	-	TGTGCCAGCAGCTTGTCGCCCGGCGATGAAAAACTGTTTTTT	CASSLSPGDEKLFF
TRBV20-1	TRBJ2-7	-	TRBD1	TGCAGTGCTTCGGGACAGGGGACTTACGAGCAGTACTTC	CSASGQGTYEQYF
TRBV27	TRBJ2-1	-	-	TGTGCCAGCAGTTTAAACCACTACAATGAGCAGTTCTTC	CASSLNHYNEQFF
TRBV6-2/TRBV6-3	TRBJ2-1	-	-	TGTGCCAGCAGTTATCCCGGGACGCAGGATTCTTATGAGCAGTTCTTC	CASSYPGTQDSYEQFF
TRBV3-1	TRBJ2-7	few	-	TGTGCCAGCAGCTCCGGACCCGCACACTTATACGAGCAGTACTTC	CASSSGPAHLYEQYF
TRBV3-1	TRBJ2-7	many	-	TGTGCCAGCAGCCGGGGAGGAGAGACCTACGAGCAGTACTTC	CASSRGGETYEQYF
TRBV28	TRBJ2-1	-	TRBD1	TGTGCCAGCAGGGGACAGCTTTACAATGAGCAGTTCTTC	CASRGQLYNEQFF
TRBV2	TRBJ2-7	-	TRBD1	TGTGCCAGCAAGGGACAGGGAAGGTACGAGCAGTACTTC	CASKGQGRYEQYF
TRBV6-2/TRBV6-3	TRBJ2-7	-	TRBD1	TGTGCCAGCAGTCGGGACAGGGGGATTGACGAGCAGTACTTC	CASSRDRGIDEQYF
TRBV12-3/TRBV12-4	TRBJ2-2	-	TRBD1	TGTGCCAGCAGTTCCCGGACAGGGATAACCGGGGAGCTGTTTTTT	CASSSRTGITGELFF
TRBV20-1	TRBJ1-6	few	TRBD1	TGCAGTGCTAGAAACAGGGGAAGCTCCTATAATTCACCCCTCCACTTT	CSARNRGSSYNSPLHF
TRBV3-1	TRBJ2-1	-	TRBD2	TGTGCCAGCAGCTTTCGACTAGCGGGGGACAATGAGCAGTTCTTC	CASSFRLAGDNEQFF
TRBV20-1	TRBJ1-6	few	-	TGCAGTGCTAGACCCGGACAGTCTGGCGTTTCACCCCTCCACTTT	CSARPGQSGVSPLHF
TRBV7-3	TRBJ2-2	few	TRBD1	TGTGCCAGCAGCTGGGACAGCCCCAACACCGGGGAGCTGTTTTTT	CASSWDSPNTGELFF
TRBV7-3	TRBJ2-2	few	TRBD2	TGTGCCAGCAGCCTCCGCCCCCTCAGCGGGAGTAATCCCGGGGAGCTGTTTTTT	CASSLRPLSGSNPGELFF
TRBV29-1	TRBJ2-1	-	TRBD2	TGCAGCGTGAAGGGTCTAGCGGGAGGGGGACCGGAGTTCTTC	CSVKGLAGGGPEFF
TRBV20-1	TRBJ2-3	-	-	TGCAGTGCTAGAGAAGTTCTGGATACGCAGTATTTT	CSAREVLDTQYF
TRBV18	TRBJ2-7	few	-	TGTGCCAGCTCACCACAGGTAGAGTACGAGCAGTACTTC	CASSPQVEYEQYF
TRBV20-1	TRBJ1-2	many	TRBD1	TGCAGTGCTAGAGAAGGGGACAGGGAGTATGGCTACACCTTC	CSAREGDREYGYTF
TRBV19	TRBJ1-2	few	-	TGTGCCAGTAGTATTAAGGTGGCGGCCTACGGCTACACCTTC	CASSIKVAAYGYTF
TRBV14	TRBJ2-6	few	-	TGTGCCAGCAGCCAAGCCGGGGCCAACGTCCTGACTTTC	CASSQAGANVLTF
TRBV28	TRBJ2-1	few	-	TGTGCCAGCAGTTTAGTCCCGGGGGCGAAGCAGTTCTTC	CASSLVPGAKQFF
TRBV5-1	TRBJ2-1	-	TRBD1	TGCGCCAGCAGCTTGGTGAGCCCGGGACAGAGCAATGAGCAGTTCTTC	CASSLVSPGQSNEQFF
TRBV28	TRBJ1-5	many	TRBD1	TGTGCCAGCAGTTCTCCGGGACAGGGAAACAATCAGCCCCAGCATTTT	CASSSPGQGNNQPQHF
TRBV5-1	TRBJ2-1	-	TRBD2	TGCGCCAGCAGCCTTCCGACTAGCGGGGTCCACAATGAGCAGTTCTTC	CASSLPTSGVHNEQFF
TRBV27	TRBJ2-7	-	-	TGTGCCAGCAGTTTGAGCTGGGCGCCCTCTCCCTACGAGCAGTACTTC	CASSLSWAPSPYEQYF
TRBV4-1	TRBJ2-3	-	-	TGCGCCAGCAGCCAAGGGGCTGGTTATACGCAGTATTTT	CASSQGAGYTQYF
TRBV7-2	TRBJ2-7	once	TRBD2	TGTGCCAGCAGCCTCTCTTCGGCTAGCGGGAACGAGCAGTACTTC	CASSLSSASGNEQYF
TRBV5-1	TRBJ2-1	few	-	TGCGCCAGCAGCGTAGGCAGACTGGCCTCGAGGAATGAGCAGTTCTTC	CASSVGRLASRNEQFF
TRBV2	TRBJ2-2	few	TRBD2	TGTGCCAGCAGCCTGGGAATAGCGGGAGGACCCGGGGAGCTGTTTTTT	CASSLGIAGGPGELFF
TRBV20-1	TRBJ2-7	few	TRBD2	TGCAGTGCTAGGTACCCCCCCCCTCCTACAGACCCGGGACTAACTTCCTACGAGCAGTACTTC	CSARYPPPPTDPGLTSYEQYF
TRBV12-3/TRBV12-4	TRBJ2-5	-	-	TGTGCCAGCAGTTTTGGGGGTACCGAAGAGACCCAGTACTTC	CASSFGGTEETQYF
TRBV18	TRBJ1-4	-	-	TGTGCCAGCTCATCGCCTGAGGCCGGGGGTAATGAAAAACTGTTTTTT	CASSSPEAGGNEKLFF
TRBV20-1	TRBJ2-7	-	-	TGCAGTGCTAGAGCGGGCAGGGGTTCCATCTACGAGCAGTACTTC	CSARAGRGSIYEQYF
TRBV25-1	TRBJ2-3	-	-	TGTGCCAGCAGTGATGCGGAGAGGAGCACAGATACGCAGTATTTT	CASSDAERSTDTQYF
TRBV28	TRBJ2-5	-	-	TGTGCCAGCAGACCCGGGAGACAAGAGACCCAGTACTTC	CASRPGRQETQYF
TRBV6-5	TRBJ1-1	few	TRBD1	TGTGCCAGCAGTTCGTCTCCAGGGGGCGGTGGGACTGAAGCTTTCTTT	CASSSSPGGGGTEAFF
TRBV6-5	TRBJ2-7	-	-	TGTGCCAGCAGTACCGGACTTTTCTACGAGCAGTACTTC	CASSTGLFYEQYF
TRBV11-2	TRBJ2-1	-	-	TGTGCCAGCAGCTTATCCTCCGGGGCCCACAATGAGCAGTTCTTC	CASSLSSGAHNEQFF
TRBV5-1	TRBJ2-2	-	-	TGCGCCAGCAGCCTGGGGGGGACAACGAACACCGGGGAGCTGTTTTTT	CASSLGGTTNTGELFF
TRBV3-1	TRBJ2-5	few	-	TGTGCCAGCAGCCAACTAGGGGTACGGACCCAGTACTTC	CASSQLGVRTQYF
TRBV5-1	TRBJ2-5	few	TRBD2	TGCGCCAGCAGCTCCTGGACTAGGGAGACCCAGTACTTC	CASSSWTRETQYF
TRBV5-1	TRBJ1-1	-	TRBD1	TGCGCCAGCAGGGCTAACCAGGGACAGGGGGCGATGAACACTGAAGCTTTCTTT	CASRANQGQGAMNTEAFF
TRBV20-1	TRBJ2-5	-	-	TGCAGTGCCACCGAAGGGATTGCGTACCAAGAGACCCAGTACTTC	CSATEGIAYQETQYF
TRBV7-9	TRBJ2-3	-	TRBD2	TGTGCCAGCAGCTTTAAAGCGGGAGGCCCAGATACGCAGTATTTT	CASSFKAGGPDTQYF
TRBV28	TRBJ2-4	-	-	TGTGCCAGCAGTTTATTCGACAGTACCATTCAGTACTTC	CASSLFDSTIQYF
TRBV5-1	TRBJ2-7	few	-	TGCGCCAGCAGCGGGGACGCCTACGAGCAGTACTTC	CASSGDAYEQYF
TRBV7-2	TRBJ1-3	-	-	TGTGCCAGCAGCTTAGCAGGGGCAGGGATGAACACCATATATTTT	CASSLAGAGMNTIYF